This T cell receptor (beta chain) was recorded in a study of T cell changes during pregnancy in multiple sclerosis (dated by TCRdb to the late 2010s). Turning to the overall study: Changes in the T cell repertoire over the course of pregnancy were examined in this study in women with multiple sclerosis.

The protocol used for the library was the immunoSEQ multiplex PCR assay. TCRdb retrieved this table from immuneACCESS and kept in-frame rearrangements only. Not all clones are present; in checked studies, unresolved V genes account for under half, and no reason is known for the remainder. The sample data list approximately 22,000 clones, and 85% to 90% of these were observed just once. Around 0.7% of the sample is in the top ten clones. In the case of this clone: Its cognate antigen has yet to be identified. The sample holds no much larger clone one base away, and base qualities are not on file.

CDR3 length: 15 amino acids, cysteine to phenylalanine. The DNA shown is the 45-base CDR3, in frame from base 1. V and J lose 0 bases and 6 bases, and a span of 15 bases separates them. For CDR1 and CDR2, the germline V gene (reference sequence) lists SGHNT and YYREEE. This TCR was sampled from a female donor in good health, enrolled as a control in a pregnancy study. The source was CD4+ T cells from peripheral blood mononuclear cells, collected in the first trimester of pregnancy. The V and J segments used are TRBV5-4 and TRBJ1-2, and perhaps TRBD1 as D gene, on 6 matching bases. The CDR3 loop reads CASSLAPGAADGYTF. The DNA sequence is given as TGTGCCAGCAGCTTGGCCCCAGGGGCTGCGGATGGCTACACCTTC.